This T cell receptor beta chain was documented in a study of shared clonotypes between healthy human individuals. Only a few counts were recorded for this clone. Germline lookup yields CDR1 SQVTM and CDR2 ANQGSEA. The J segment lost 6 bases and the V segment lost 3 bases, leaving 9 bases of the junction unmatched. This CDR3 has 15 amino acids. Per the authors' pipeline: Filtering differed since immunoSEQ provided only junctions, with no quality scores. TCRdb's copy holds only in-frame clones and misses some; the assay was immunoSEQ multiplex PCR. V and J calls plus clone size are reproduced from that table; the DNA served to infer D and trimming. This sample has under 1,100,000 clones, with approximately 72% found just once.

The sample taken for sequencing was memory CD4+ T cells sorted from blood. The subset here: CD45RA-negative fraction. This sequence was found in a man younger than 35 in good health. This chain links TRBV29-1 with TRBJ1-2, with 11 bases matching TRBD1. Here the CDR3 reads CSVDSAGTGGDGYTF. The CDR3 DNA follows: TGCAGCGTTGACTCCGCCGGGACAGGGGGAGATGGCTACACCTTC.